The 27 T cell receptor beta chains below all came from one sample that was sequenced in a study of molecular identifiers for immune sequencing clone quantification. TCRdb fed the PCR reads into MiXCR, producing one record per CDR3 protein. The sample holds around 100,000 distinct CDR3 sequences, around 37% seen once. Sequencing input: naive CD8+ T cells from blood, with Jurkat cell RNA spiked in. Subset indicated: FACS-sorted CD8+CD4-CCR7+CD45RA+ naive T cells. These receptors were taken from a human donor in good health. Some libraries in this study had Jurkat cell RNA spiked in.

This chain uses TRBV24-1 with TRBJ2-3; 14 nucleotides line up with TRBD2. Germline CDR1 reads KGHDR; CDR2 reads SFDVKD. The V segment lost 7 bases and the J segment 3 bases; nucleotides outside the gene matches: 8. This CDR3 contains 17 residues. Here the CDR3 DNA reads TGTGCCACCAGGGACTTGGGGACTAGCGGGAGAACAGATACGCAGTATTTT. Its protein is CATRDLGTSGRTDTQYF.

This clonotype appeared a few times. The chain joins TRBV7-2 to TRBJ2-1; unclear D gene. This CDR3 contains 19 residues. Germline loops: CDR1 SGHTA, CDR2 FQGNSA. V shed 2 bases and J shed 3 bases, with 23 bases lying between them. CDR3 DNA sequence: TGTGCCAGCAGCTTAAATGTCCTCCTTGGCCAAAAGCTCTACAATGAGCAGTTCTTC. Protein: CASSLNVLLGQKLYNEQFF.

For this clonotype: This is likely a read error, given that the CDR3 carries no conserved phenylalanine or tryptophan at its end. The rearrangement links TRBV5-6 to TRBJ2-7, with 8 bases aligning to TRBD1. CDR1 is SGHDT and CDR2 is YYEEEE in the germline V gene. Trimming cost V 3 bases and J 5 bases; bases outside gene matches: 10. The CDR3 length is 15 residues. The CDR3 sequence is CASSSTGQAYNEQYI. CDR3 nucleotides: TGTGCCAGCAGCTCTACGGGACAGGCTTACAACGAGCAGTACATC.

Many counts were recorded for this clonotype. V gene TRBV29-1 combines with J gene TRBJ2-5; D tentatively fits TRBD1 or TRBD2 (5 bases each). The CDR3 runs 13 residues. Trimming cost V 4 bases and J 1 base, with 10 bases left between them. Germline values: CDR1 SQVTM, CDR2 ANQGSEA. The CDR3 DNA is TGCAGCGTTGTCCCAGGGAGCCAAGAGACCCAGTACTTC. Its translation is CSVVPGSQETQYF.

This clonotype was detected ten times or more. The chain carries TRBV3-1 and TRBJ2-3; D is uncertain. Germline assignment: CDR1 LGHDT and CDR2 YNNKEL (reference sequence). This CDR3 is 11 amino acids long. The V and J ends lost 4 bases and 11 bases respectively, with 10 bases between them. Written as DNA, the CDR3 is TGTGCCAGCAGCCGAGAAGGCTTGCAGTATTTT. It is translated as CASSREGLQYF.

Of note for this clonotype: This CDR3 is missing its conserved last phenylalanine or tryptophan, likely due to a read error. V usage is TRBV6-1 and J usage is TRBJ1-2, with D perhaps TRBD1 (5 bases). The CDR3 runs to 14 residues. Trimming left V 6 bases short and J 3 bases short, with 14 bases between. The germline CDR1 and CDR2 sequences are MNHNS and SASEGT. DNA of the CDR3: TGTGCCAGCAGCGCCTTGCGGGGGGACTATGGCTACACCTTA. It encodes CASSALRGDYGYTL.

In this sample, this clonotype turned up once. This could be a read error, since a much larger clone is one nucleotide away. The J gene is TRBJ1-1, the V gene TRBV7-8; tentative D call: TRBD1 (5 bases). The CDR3 length is 14 residues. Germline V gene lookup returns CDR1 SGHVS and CDR2 FQNEAQ. V lost 2 bases, J lost 6 bases, and 13 bases lay in between. Here the CDR3 reads CASSLSCRVPEAFF. The CDR3, as DNA: TGTGCCAGCAGCTTATCGTGCAGGGTCCCTGAAGCTTTCTTT.

The CDR3 region is CASSRRGPYEQYF. In nucleotides, the CDR3 is TGTGCCAGCAGTCGACGGGGCCCCTACGAGCAGTACTTC. The rearrangement joins TRBV28 to TRBJ2-7; either TRBD1 or TRBD2 may supply D (5 bases each). Trimming removed 5 bases at V and 2 bases at J, with 10 bases between. Per the germline V gene, CDR1 is MDHEN and CDR2 is SYDVKM. The CDR3 contains 13 residues.

The table lists this clonotype with a few counts. The chain couples TRBV13 to TRBJ2-3; 9 bases align to TRBD1. Germline V gene sequence: CDR1 PRHDT, CDR2 FYEKMQ (reference sequence). The CDR3 covers 17 residues. The V gene end was trimmed by 4 bases and the J gene end by 3 bases; junction bases not matched to a gene: 11. The CDR3 DNA sequence: TGTGCCAGCAGCTCCCTCGTGGGACAGGGTGAGACAGATACGCAGTATTTT. It translates to CASSSLVGQGETDTQYF.

The chain recombines TRBV7-9 with TRBJ2-3, with 12 nucleotides matching TRBD2. Germline CDR1 reads SEHNR; CDR2 reads FQNEAQ (reference sequence). After removal of 5 bases from V and 4 bases from J, the junction contained 7 bases not matched to a gene. The CDR3 spans 16 residues. This chain's CDR3 is CASSGVLAGGSDTQYF. CDR3 nucleotides: TGTGCCAGCAGCGGGGTGCTAGCGGGAGGGTCAGATACGCAGTATTTT.

This clonotype was recorded only once. V gene TRBV27 combines with J gene TRBJ2-3; maybe TRBD1 (9 bases). Germline-derived CDR1 and CDR2 are MNHEY and SMNVEV (reference sequence). This CDR3 is built from 17 residues. The V end lost 3 bases, the J end lost 6 bases, and 22 bases lay between the germline ends. CDR3 bases: TGTGCCAGCAGTTTCCTCAGCGGGGGACAGGGTGCGGATACGCAGTATTTT. Protein: CASSFLSGGQGADTQYF.

This clonotype came up a few times. The V gene is TRBV27, the J gene TRBJ1-6; D uncertain. Trimming cost V 0 bases and J 10 bases, with 7 bases left between them. Per germline, CDR1 MNHEY and CDR2 SMNVEV (reference sequence). The CDR3 totals 13 residues. CDR3 in DNA: TGTGCCAGCAGTTTATCGCAGACATCACCCCTCCACTTT. Encoded protein: CASSLSQTSPLHF.

The V gene is TRBV5-6, the J gene TRBJ2-1, with 7 bases aligning to TRBD1. CDR3 size: 16 residues. Germline assignment: CDR1 SGHDT and CDR2 YYEEEE. V lost 0 bases to trimming and J lost 3 bases; unmatched junction nucleotides: 6. In DNA form, the CDR3 reads TGTGCCAGCAGCTTGGATCTAGGACAGGACTACAATGAGCAGTTCTTC. Its translation: CASSLDLGQDYNEQFF. The full variable domain, completed using reference TRBV5-6 and TRBJ2-1, is DAGVTQSPTHLIKTRGQQVTLRCSPKSGHDTVSWYQQALGQGPQFIFQYYEEEERQRGNFPDRFSGHQFPNYSSELNVNALLLGDSALYLCASSLDLGQDYNEQFFGPGTRLTVL.

The V and J genes are TRBV6-2 or TRBV6-3 and TRBJ2-2, with D maybe TRBD2 (5 bases). The CDR3 has 13 amino acids. V was pared by 7 bases and J by 6 bases, with 12 bases between. Germline V gene data show CDR1 as MNHEY and CDR2 as SVGEGT. CDR3 sequence (DNA): TGTGCCAGCAATGACTATTTCCCCGGGGAGCTGTTTTTT. Protein product: CASNDYFPGELFF.

This clonotype is medium-sized in the sample. This sequence joins TRBV6-2 or TRBV6-3 and TRBJ1-5; 9 bases line up with TRBD1. The CDR3 is 13 amino acids. With V trimmed by 10 bases and J by 4 bases, 5 bases remained unmatched. CDR1 is MNHEY and CDR2 is SVGEGT in the germline V gene. The CDR3 loop is CATRDRVNQPQHF. The DNA for the CDR3 is TGTGCCACCCGGGACAGGGTGAATCAGCCCCAGCATTTT.

This clonotype was recorded a few times. The V call is TRBV15, the J call TRBJ2-6; D gene uncertain. The germline V gene has CDR1 LNHNV and CDR2 YYDKDF (reference sequence). V dropped 4 bases and J dropped 4 bases, with 8 bases sitting between them. The CDR3 covers 14 residues. In DNA, the CDR3 is TGTGCCACCAGCAAGAGTAGAGGGGCCAACGTCCTGACTTTC. It translates to CATSKSRGANVLTF.

J is TRBJ2-5 and V is TRBV7-9; D uncertain. The CDR3 spans 16 residues. Germline CDR1 SEHNR, CDR2 FQNEAQ (reference sequence). V lost 5 bases to trimming and J lost 5 bases, with 21 bases between them. The CDR3 sequence: CASSLPPSVVRETQYF. The CDR3 bases are TGTGCCAGCAGCCTCCCCCCGTCGGTTGTACGGGAGACCCAGTACTTC.

This clonotype was seen a few times. V and J are TRBV11-2 and TRBJ2-7; maybe TRBD2 (5 bases). CDR3 length: 15 amino acids. Germline lookup yields CDR1 SGHAT and CDR2 FQNNGV. Trimming cost V 7 bases and J 0 bases, with 16 bases left between them. The CDR3 reads CASTFGLTSSYEQYF. The CDR3 DNA sequence: TGTGCCAGCACCTTCGGACTGACAAGCTCCTACGAGCAGTACTTC.

This sequence joins TRBV7-9 and TRBJ2-7; 9 bases line up with TRBD2. The V and J ends lost 5 bases and 3 bases, in that order; junction bases with no gene match: 14. CDR1 and CDR2 (germline): SEHNR, FQNEAQ (reference sequence). This CDR3 is 17 amino acids long. The CDR3 DNA reads as TGTGCCAGCAGCCATCCGGAAGGACTAGCGCTTATCTACGAGCAGTACTTC. Amino acid sequence: CASSHPEGLALIYEQYF.

About this clonotype: The CDR3 carries no conserved terminal phenylalanine or tryptophan, so it likely arises from a read error. V and J are TRBV27 and TRBJ1-5; D is undetermined. Trimming removed 5 bases from V and 6 bases from J, with 11 bases in between. Germline loops: CDR1 MNHEY, CDR2 SMNVEV (reference sequence). The CDR3 spans 13 residues. The chain's CDR3 is CASSLSGSQPQHI. The CDR3 DNA is TGTGCCAGCAGTCTAAGTGGGTCTCAGCCCCAGCATATT.

This clonotype has a count of ten or more. The rearrangement links TRBV5-1 to TRBJ1-2; 7 bases align to TRBD1. The CDR3 extends over 14 amino acids. CDR1 SGHRS and CDR2 YFSETQ come from the germline V gene. Trimming removed 1 base from V and 6 bases from J; junction bases left unmatched: 6. The CDR3 loop is CASSLQDRADGYTF. The CDR3, as DNA: TGCGCCAGCAGCTTGCAAGACAGGGCCGATGGCTACACCTTC.

A few counts support this clonotype. The chain has TRBV29-1 and TRBJ2-7; 8 bases match TRBD1. Germline V gene sequence: CDR1 SQVTM, CDR2 ANQGSEA. The CDR3 is made up of 16 amino acids. V shed 0 bases and J 4 bases; nucleotides not matched to a gene: 11. The DNA of the CDR3 is TGCAGCGTTGAAGATCCCGGGACAGGAACCCCTTACGAGCAGTACTTC. It specifies CSVEDPGTGTPYEQYF.

There are a few counts of this clonotype. V usage is TRBV28 and J usage is TRBJ2-2, with a weak D call TRBD2 (6 bases). The CDR3 length is 16 residues. CDR1 and CDR2 (germline): MDHEN, SYDVKM. V lost 5 bases, J lost 8 bases, and 21 bases lay in between. The CDR3 region has the DNA TGTGCCAGCAGTGGCGCGGGATCCCGGATGCTAGGGGAGCTGTTTTTT. Translating it yields CASSGAGSRMLGELFF.

This clonotype was observed a handful of times. The chain carries TRBV7-7 and TRBJ2-2; no clear D. The CDR3 spans 14 residues. The germline CDR1 and CDR2 sequences are SSHAT and FNYEAQ (reference sequence). The V end lost 5 bases, the J end lost 9 bases, and 16 bases lay between the germline ends. The chain's CDR3 is CASSLLTAHRELFF. The CDR3 bases are TGTGCCAGCAGCCTATTGACTGCCCACCGGGAGCTGTTTTTT.

This clonotype was detected a few times. The chain uses TRBV7-9 and TRBJ2-1; D not resolved. Germline V gene data show CDR1 as SEHNR and CDR2 as FQNEAQ (reference sequence). The ends were cut back, 5 bases at V and 8 bases at J, with 10 bases in the middle. The CDR3 is 12 amino acids. CDR3 nucleotide sequence: TGTGCCAGCAGCCTGGTTCTCTATGAGCAGTTCTTC. It encodes CASSLVLYEQFF.

The chain combines TRBV4-2 with TRBJ2-5, with no clear D. The CDR3 has 13 amino acids. In germline, CDR1 is LGHNA, CDR2 YNFKEQ. Trimming left V 2 bases short and J 5 bases short, with 9 bases between. CDR3 DNA: TGTGCCAGCAGCCAATTCCCCCCGGAGACCCAGTACTTC. Its translation: CASSQFPPETQYF.

This sequence joins TRBV15 and TRBJ1-1; a possible D gene is TRBD1 (6 bases). Trimming took off 2 bases at V and 0 bases at J, with 10 bases between the two ends. CDR1 is LNHNV, CDR2 YYDKDF, per germline (reference sequence). The CDR3 is made up of 15 amino acids. Here the CDR3 reads CATSRPGAVNTEAFF. The CDR3 DNA sequence: TGTGCCACCAGCAGACCAGGGGCGGTGAACACTGAAGCTTTCTTT.